The 32 T cell receptor beta chains below all came from one sample that was sequenced in a study of blood T cell repertoires in COVID-19. This table comes from immunoSEQ multiplex PCR, and its TCRdb copy is limited to in-frame clones, with some not included. The sample carries 100,000 or so clones, approximately 82% recorded once. The material sequenced was peripheral blood. These receptor sequences come from an elderly woman with acute or convalescent COVID-19.

This clone was counted a few times. This chain connects TRBV18 to TRBJ1-1; D gene unclear. The CDR3 runs to 14 residues. CDR1 is KGHSH and CDR2 is LQKENI in the germline V gene. Trimming took 2 bases from V and 6 from J, leaving 13 bases between them. As DNA, the CDR3 is TGTGCCAGCTCACCATCTGTCTGGGCACCTGAAGCTTTCTTT. Its protein product is CASSPSVWAPEAFF.

This clone was detected only a few times. The chain uses TRBV3-1 (or the pseudogene TRBV3-2) and TRBJ1-6, with 7 bases matching TRBD1. J gave up 6 bases and V 6 bases, and 5 bases lay outside the gene matches. From germline, CDR1 is LGHDT and CDR2 YNNKEL (reference sequence). CDR3 length equals 14 residues. The CDR3 DNA follows: TGTGCCAGCAGATTGACAGGGCCTAATTCACCCCTCCACTTT. This codes for CASRLTGPNSPLHF.

The V call is TRBV6-6, the J call TRBJ1-2, with a possible D match to TRBD1 (5 bases). V was clipped by 0 bases and J by 5 bases, with 7 bases between them. CDR1 MNHNY and CDR2 SVGAGI come from the germline V gene (reference sequence). This CDR3 has 13 amino acids. The DNA of the CDR3 is TGTGCCAGCAGTTACTCAGGGGAATATGGCTACACCTTC. Residues: CASSYSGEYGYTF.

This clone was observed once. The chain is built from TRBV15 and TRBJ2-6, with TRBD1 identical over 8 bases. CDR1 is LNHNV and CDR2 is YYDKDF in the germline V gene (reference sequence). The CDR3 is 17 residues long. Trimming took 5 bases from V and 2 from J; bases not matched to a gene: 8. CDR3 bases: TGTGCCACCAGCTTCAGACGGACAGGGCCTGGGGCCAACGTCCTGACTTTC. Translating gives CATSFRRTGPGANVLTF.

This clone has at least ten counts. The chain employs TRBV12-3 or TRBV12-4 and TRBJ2-2; tentatively, D is TRBD1 (5 bases). V gave up 7 bases and J gave up 6 bases, with 9 bases separating them. The CDR3 has 12 amino acids. CDR3 DNA sequence: TGTGCCAGCATCGAAGGGGCCGGGGAGCTGTTTTTT. Translated: CASIEGAGELFF.

The chain uses TRBV28 and TRBJ2-5; D gene uncertain. Germline CDR1 reads MDHEN; CDR2 reads SYDVKM. The CDR3 totals 14 residues. V lost 3 bases and J 1 base, leaving 9 bases between the germline ends. The CDR3 nucleotides read TGTGCCAGCAGTTTTGTTAACGGCCAAGAGACCCAGTACTTC. Its translation: CASSFVNGQETQYF.

The CDR3 DNA reads as TGTGCTAGTGGTTTAGAGGTGAACACTGAAGCTTTCTTT. Protein sequence: CASGLEVNTEAFF. The chain carries TRBV12-5 and TRBJ1-1; D gene ambiguous. Trimming pared 3 bases from V and 0 bases from J, leaving 5 bases between. Germline V gene lookup returns CDR1 LGHNT and CDR2 FRNRAP. The CDR3 is 13 amino acids.

This rearrangement joins TRBV29-1 to TRBJ2-7; no reliable D call. The germline V gene encodes CDR1 SQVTM and CDR2 ANQGSEA. Trimming shortened V by 7 bases and J by 0 bases, and 13 bases separated the two germline ends. The CDR3 has 13 residues. CDR3 DNA: TGCAGCGCGACCCCTGACTTCTCCTACGAGCAGTACTTC. The encoded protein is CSATPDFSYEQYF.

This chain joins TRBV2 and TRBJ2-7; 10 bases line up with TRBD1. CDR1 and CDR2 (germline): SNHLY, FYNNEI. Unmatched junction bases numbered 7, after V lost 8 bases and J lost 6 bases. CDR3 length: 13 amino acids. CDR3 protein: CASFGTGVAEQYF. As DNA, the CDR3 is TGTGCCAGCTTCGGGACAGGGGTTGCCGAGCAGTACTTC.

Written as DNA, the CDR3 is TGTGCCAGCAGCAAAGCGAGAGAGAGAACGTTTGGGGAGTATGAGCAGTACTTC. Translated: CASSKARERTFGEYEQYF. The J gene is TRBJ2-7, the V gene TRBV21-1; TRBD2, the table's D call, lacks a check against the DNA. TRBV21-1 is a listed pseudogene. The CDR3 extends over 18 amino acids.

This clone came up a few times. V is TRBV5-5 and J is TRBJ1-6; D gene unclear. The CDR3 extends over 12 amino acids. The V end was cut by 4 bases, the J end by 10 bases, with 9 bases between. Per the germline V gene, CDR1 is SGHKS and CDR2 is YYEKEE (reference sequence). The CDR3 DNA reads TGTGCCAGCAGCCCGGCGGAGTCACCCCTCCACTTT. Translated, it gives CASSPAESPLHF. Combining the CDR3 with reference TRBV5-5 and TRBJ1-6 gives the whole variable domain DAGVTQSPTHLIKTRGQQVTLRCSPISGHKSVSWYQQVLGQGPQFIFQYYEKEERGRGNFPDRFSARQFPNYSSELNVNALLLGDSALYLCASSPAESPLHFGNGTRLTVT.

The chain has TRBV29-1 and TRBJ2-2; 9 bases are a match to TRBD2. Germline lookup yields CDR1 SQVTM and CDR2 ANQGSEA. The CDR3 runs 14 residues. The J segment lost 6 bases and the V segment lost 4 bases, leaving 6 bases of the junction unmatched. CDR3 sequence (DNA): TGCAGCGTTGGTAGCGGGAGAGGGGCCGGGGAGCTGTTTTTT. This translates into CSVGSGRGAGELFF.

The V and J genes are TRBV5-6 and TRBJ2-5, with unresolved D. Germline values: CDR1 SGHDT, CDR2 YYEEEE. The length of the CDR3 is 13 residues. The V end was cut by 2 bases, the J end by 3 bases, with 8 bases between. This CDR3 is CASSFGAEETQYF. CDR3 coding DNA: TGTGCCAGCAGCTTCGGAGCCGAAGAGACCCAGTACTTC.

This clone has only a few counts. This chain joins TRBV5-1 and TRBJ1-2; the match to TRBD1 covers 7 bases. The CDR3 has 15 amino acids. V was clipped by 0 bases and J by 1 base; unmatched bases: 3. Germline V gene lookup returns CDR1 SGHRS and CDR2 YFSETQ. CDR3 amino acids: CASSLGGGGNYGYTF. The CDR3 coding sequence is TGCGCCAGCAGCTTGGGAGGGGGCGGTAACTATGGCTACACCTTC.

V and J are TRBV5-6 and TRBJ2-7; D not resolved. The V and J ends lost 1 base and 6 bases respectively, with 14 bases between them. There are 14 residues in the CDR3. Germline loops: CDR1 SGHDT, CDR2 YYEEEE. The CDR3 here is CASSLLMTAREQYF. The CDR3 DNA sequence: TGTGCCAGCAGCTTGCTAATGACTGCCCGCGAGCAGTACTTC.

J is TRBJ1-3 and V is TRBV5-1, with D hard to call. The CDR3 has 17 amino acids. Looked up from germline, CDR1 is SGHRS and CDR2 is YFSETQ. Trimming cost V 0 bases and J 0 bases, with 13 bases left between them. The chain's CDR3 is CASSLAPLDLSGNTIYF. The CDR3 DNA sequence: TGCGCCAGCAGCTTGGCTCCTTTAGATCTCTCTGGAAACACCATATATTTT.

V is TRBV10-3 and J is TRBJ2-1, with 11 bases matching TRBD2. CDR3 length: 15 residues. The V gene end was trimmed by 5 bases and the J gene end by 4 bases; junction bases not matched to a gene: 4. The germline CDR1 and CDR2 sequences are ENHRY and SYGVKD. CDR3 nucleotides: TGTGCCATCAGTAAGGGACTAGCGGTTTACAATGAGCAGTTCTTC. This encodes CAISKGLAVYNEQFF.

V usage is TRBV9 and J usage is TRBJ2-5; the match to TRBD2 covers 7 bases. The length of the CDR3 is 15 residues. Germline V gene data show CDR1 as SGDLS and CDR2 as YYNGEE. V shed 0 bases and J 2 bases; nucleotides not matched to a gene: 4. CDR3 DNA: TGTGCCAGCAGCGTAGAGCTAGCGGATCAAGAGACCCAGTACTTC. It yields the protein CASSVELADQETQYF. The full variable domain, completed using reference TRBV9 and TRBJ2-5, is DSGVTQTPKHLITATGQRVTLRCSPRSGDLSVYWYQQSLDQGLQFLIQYYNGEERAKGNILERFSAQQFPDLHSELNLSSLELGDSALYFCASSVELADQETQYFGPGTRLLVL.

This clone has a single count. The chain uses TRBV2 and TRBJ2-1, with 10 bases that match TRBD2. Germline V lookup: CDR1 SNHLY, CDR2 FYNNEI. Trimming at V came to 6 bases and at J to 7 bases, leaving 9 bases not matched to a gene. This CDR3 spans 15 amino acids. The CDR3 sequence is CASRGLADVGNEQFF. CDR3 DNA sequence: TGTGCCAGCAGAGGACTAGCGGACGTAGGAAATGAGCAGTTCTTC.

The chain uses TRBV2 and TRBJ2-3, with D possibly matching TRBD1 (6 bases). Trimming removed 3 bases at V and 1 base at J, with 11 bases between. Germline CDR1 reads SNHLY; CDR2 reads FYNNEI. This CDR3 spans 15 amino acids. The DNA of the CDR3 is TGTGCCAGCAGTGAGGCAGGGGCTGGCACAGATACGCAGTATTTT. This encodes CASSEAGAGTDTQYF.

V usage is TRBV11-3 and J usage is TRBJ2-7; 8 nucleotides align to TRBD1. V shed 5 bases and J 4 bases; nucleotides not matched to a gene: 19. Germline V gives CDR1 SGHNT, CDR2 YENEEA. The CDR3 has 18 residues. The chain's CDR3 is CASSTVIEGQARTYEQYV. CDR3 in DNA: TGTGCCAGCAGCACCGTTATAGAGGGACAGGCTCGAACATACGAGCAGTACGTC.

To note about this clone: The identical CDR3 is also encoded by other nucleotide sequences in the sample. The chain recombines TRBV7-9 with TRBJ2-3; a possible D gene is TRBD2 (5 bases). The CDR3 runs 14 residues. Germline V gene sequence: CDR1 SEHNR, CDR2 FQNEAQ (reference sequence). Trimming removed 1 base from V and 2 bases from J, with 7 bases in between. CDR3 coding DNA: TGTGCCAGCAGCTTAGGACTATCCACAGATACGCAGTATTTT. It specifies CASSLGLSTDTQYF.

The chain has TRBV6-4 and TRBJ2-3; maybe TRBD2 (5 bases). This CDR3 comprises 16 residues. Trimming removed 4 bases from V and 1 base from J, with 15 bases in between. Germline V gene lookup returns CDR1 MRHNA and CDR2 SNTAGT. CDR3 DNA sequence: TGTGCCAGCAGTGCGATCACGGGGTCCGGCACAGATACGCAGTATTTT. Translated: CASSAITGSGTDTQYF.

The V call is TRBV5-1, the J call TRBJ2-4; TRBD2 agrees at 11 bases. Germline V gene lookup returns CDR1 SGHRS and CDR2 YFSETQ. The CDR3 contains 15 residues. Germline trimming cut 4 bases from V and 6 bases from J; bases unmatched to any gene: 6. The CDR3 nucleotides read TGCGCCAGCAGCCTCGATGGGACTAGCGGAAACATTCAGTACTTC. Translating gives CASSLDGTSGNIQYF.

The chain joins TRBV2 to TRBJ2-4, with TRBD1 identical over 8 bases. Germline CDR1 is SNHLY and CDR2 is FYNNEI. This CDR3 region has 13 residues. The trim removed 3 bases at V and 7 bases at J, leaving 2 bases unmatched. The CDR3 protein is CASSDTGGNIQYF. The DNA of the CDR3 is TGTGCCAGCAGTGACACAGGGGGTAACATTCAGTACTTC.

CDR3 sequence (DNA): TGTGCCAGTAGTGCCCAGAGGGGACAAAAAAACATTCAGTACTTC. Its translation is CASSAQRGQKNIQYF. The chain has TRBV19 and TRBJ2-4; the D gene is possibly TRBD1 (6 bases). Per the germline V gene, CDR1 is LNHDA and CDR2 is SQIVND (reference sequence). The V gene lost 5 bases and the J gene lost 4 bases, with 15 bases spanning the gap. This CDR3 comprises 15 residues.

This sequence joins TRBV2 and TRBJ1-2; D not resolved. The CDR3 extends over 13 amino acids. Trimming shortened V by 3 bases and J by 4 bases, and 9 bases separated the two germline ends. Germline V CDR1 and CDR2: SNHLY, FYNNEI. CDR3 amino acids: CASSERITYGYTF. In nucleotides, the CDR3 is TGTGCCAGCAGTGAGAGGATTACCTATGGCTACACCTTC.

Only a few counts were recorded for this clone. The genes are TRBV28 and TRBJ2-3; 9 bases agree with TRBD2. The trim removed 3 bases at V and 5 bases at J, leaving 9 bases unmatched. There are 16 residues in the CDR3. Germline values: CDR1 MDHEN, CDR2 SYDVKM. Written as DNA, the CDR3 is TGTGCCAGCAGTTTCGGTGCGGGAGGGCTTGGAGATACGCAGTATTTT. It is translated as CASSFGAGGLGDTQYF.

This rearrangement joins TRBV11-2 to TRBJ1-6; D perhaps matches TRBD1 (5 bases). This CDR3 comprises 12 residues. CDR1 and CDR2 from the germline V gene are SGHAT and FQNNGV. Between the trimmed V and J ends, which lost 5 bases and 14 bases, there was a span of 13 bases. The CDR3 reads CASSPLAGALHF. CDR3 in DNA: TGTGCCAGCAGCCCCCTCGCGGGGGCCCTCCACTTT.

CDR3 in amino acids: CSVETPRGAFF. The CDR3 nucleotides are TGCAGCGTTGAAACCCCCAGAGGAGCTTTCTTT. V usage is TRBV29-1 and J usage is TRBJ1-1; D is undetermined. The CDR3 consists of 11 residues. Germline-derived CDR1 and CDR2 are SQVTM and ANQGSEA. Trimming shortened V by 2 bases and J by 10 bases, and 11 bases separated the two germline ends.

This rearrangement joins TRBV11-1 to TRBJ1-2, with 7 positions matching TRBD1. CDR3 size: 15 residues. Trimming took 5 bases from V and 3 from J; bases not matched to a gene: 9. Germline lookup yields CDR1 SGHAT and CDR2 FQDESV (reference sequence). The CDR3 DNA reads as TGTGCCAGCAGCCCACGACAGGGAGTACACTATGGCTACACCTTC. Encoded protein: CASSPRQGVHYGYTF.

V is TRBV2 and J is TRBJ2-3, with 9 bases that match TRBD2. The CDR3 is 16 residues long. V gave up 6 bases and J gave up 4 bases; unmatched junction bases: 11. CDR1 is SNHLY, CDR2 FYNNEI, per germline. The CDR3 region has the DNA TGTGCCAGCAGAGAGTATCTAGCGGGGCTATCAGATACGCAGTATTTT. This gives the protein CASREYLAGLSDTQYF.